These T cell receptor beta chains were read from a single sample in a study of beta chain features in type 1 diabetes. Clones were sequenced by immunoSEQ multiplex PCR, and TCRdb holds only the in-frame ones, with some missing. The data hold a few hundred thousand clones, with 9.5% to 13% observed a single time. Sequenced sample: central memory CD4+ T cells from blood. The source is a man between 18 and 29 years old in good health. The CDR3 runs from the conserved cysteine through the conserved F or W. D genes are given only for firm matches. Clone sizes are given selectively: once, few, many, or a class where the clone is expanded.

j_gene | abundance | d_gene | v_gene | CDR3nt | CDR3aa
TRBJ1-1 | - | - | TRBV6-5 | TGTGCCAGCAGTTGGCGAGGGAGGAGCACTGAAGCTTTCTTT | CASSWRGRSTEAFF
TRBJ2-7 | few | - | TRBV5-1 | TGCGCCAGCAGCCCGGAGGGTCTCTACGAGCAGTACTTC | CASSPEGLYEQYF
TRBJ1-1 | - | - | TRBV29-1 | TGCAGCGTCGCGACCGGAGGTTTGGCCACTGAAGCTTTCTTT | CSVATGGLATEAFF
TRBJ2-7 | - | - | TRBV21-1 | TGTGCCAGCATACCCCCCCGCCCCGTTTACGAGCAGTACTTC | CASIPPRPVYEQYF
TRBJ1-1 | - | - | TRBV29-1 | TGCAGCGTTGAAGGCCGGGGGGTCGCTGAAGCTTTCTTT | CSVEGRGVAEAFF
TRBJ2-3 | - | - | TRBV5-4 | TGTGCCAGCAGGTCAGGTACCACGACAGATACGCAGTATTTT | CASRSGTTTDTQYF
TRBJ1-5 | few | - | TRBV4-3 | TGCGCCAGCAGCCAAGATTGGCAGTTCAATCAGCCCCAGCATTTT | CASSQDWQFNQPQHF
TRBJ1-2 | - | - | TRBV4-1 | TGCGCCAGCAGCCGAACAGGGCTGGGCTACACCTTC | CASSRTGLGYTF
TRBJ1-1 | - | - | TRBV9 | TGTGCCAGCAGCGTAGCTACCGGGAGAAACACTGAAGCTTTCTTT | CASSVATGRNTEAFF
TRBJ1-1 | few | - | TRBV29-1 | TGCAGCGGCCAACCGGGCAGCCGGAACACTGAAGCTTTCTTT | CSGQPGSRNTEAFF
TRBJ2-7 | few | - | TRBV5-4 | TGTGCCAGCAGCCCCCAGGGTACCCAAGTCTCCTACGAGCAGTACTTC | CASSPQGTQVSYEQYF
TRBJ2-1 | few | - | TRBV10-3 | TGTGCCATCACCGCCCGGGAGTACAATGAGCAGTTCTTC | CAITAREYNEQFF
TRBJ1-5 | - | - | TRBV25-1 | TGTGCCAGTGTACGTAGCAATCAGCCCCAGCATTTT | CASVRSNQPQHF
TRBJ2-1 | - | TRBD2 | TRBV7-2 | TGTGCCAGCAGCTCAATAGCGGGAGGGAGGGCCTACAATGAGCAGTTCTTC | CASSSIAGGRAYNEQFF
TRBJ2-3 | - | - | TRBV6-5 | TGTGCCAGCAGCCACGGGGCAGGGTTCGATACGCAGTATTTT | CASSHGAGFDTQYF
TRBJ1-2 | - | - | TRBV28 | TGTGCCAGCAGTTTAAACAAGGGCCATGGCTACACCTTC | CASSLNKGHGYTF
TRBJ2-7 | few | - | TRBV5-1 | TGCGCCAGCAGCGTGCGACTAGGAGGGGAGCAGTACTTC | CASSVRLGGEQYF
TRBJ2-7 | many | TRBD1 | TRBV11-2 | TGTGCCAGCAGCTTAGTCGGGACAGCTCGCGAGCAGTACTTC | CASSLVGTAREQYF
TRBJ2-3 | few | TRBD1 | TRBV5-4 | TGCGCCAGCAGCCAAGATAGCCCGGGACAGTTACTCACAGATACGCAGTATTTT | CASSQDSPGQLLTDTQYF
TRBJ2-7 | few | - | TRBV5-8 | TGTGCCAGCAGCTTGGATGGAACCTACGAGCAGTACTTC | CASSLDGTYEQYF
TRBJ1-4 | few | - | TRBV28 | TGTGCCAGCAGTTTACTCGGACTGGATAATGAAAAACTGTTTTTT | CASSLLGLDNEKLFF